What follows are 14 T cell receptor beta chains derived from one specimen sequenced in a study of blood T cell repertoires in COVID-19. This table comes from immunoSEQ multiplex PCR, and its TCRdb copy is limited to in-frame clones, with some not included. The sample has about 160,000 clones, approximately 80% seen once. Sequences were obtained from PBMCs or T cells enriched from blood (not recorded which). The receptors derive from a woman aged 60-75 years who had recovered from COVID-19.

CDR3 in amino acids: CASTRTGEGYTF. The CDR3 DNA follows: TGTGCCAGCACCCGGACAGGGGAAGGCTACACCTTC. The V call is TRBV2, the J call TRBJ1-2, with 9 bases fitting TRBD1. Germline-derived CDR1 and CDR2 are SNHLY and FYNNEI. Germline trimming cut 7 bases from V and 8 bases from J; bases unmatched to any gene: 5. The CDR3 runs 12 residues.

This clone was detected a few times. The rearrangement joins TRBV27 to TRBJ1-3, with 10 bases lining up with TRBD1. Germline V gives CDR1 MNHEY, CDR2 SMNVEV (reference sequence). Trimming removed 9 bases from V and 0 bases from J; junction bases left unmatched: 23. The CDR3 consists of 21 residues. The CDR3: CASQFFPRTGGITDSGNTIYF. CDR3 in DNA: TGTGCCAGTCAGTTTTTTCCCAGGACAGGGGGTATTACCGACTCTGGAAACACCATATATTTT.

The chain employs TRBV12-5 and TRBJ2-2, with 9 bases that match TRBD1. In germline, CDR1 is LGHNT, CDR2 FRNRAP. V trimming: 5 bases; J trimming: 5 bases; junction bases outside the gene matches: 3. The CDR3 has 14 amino acids. CDR3 in amino acids: CASGTGGWTGELFF. The CDR3 DNA is TGTGCTAGTGGTACAGGGGGCTGGACCGGGGAGCTGTTTTTT.

The genes are TRBV6-5 and TRBJ1-3; D gene unclear. Trimming cost V 3 bases and J 1 base, with 13 bases left between them. CDR3 length: 16 residues. Per germline, CDR1 MNHEY and CDR2 SVGAGI. CDR3 protein: CASSYEARESGNTIYF. The CDR3 bases are TGTGCCAGCAGTTATGAGGCCAGAGAGTCTGGAAACACCATATATTTT.

This chain links TRBV19 with TRBJ1-6; 7 bases are shared with TRBD1. The CDR3 contains 17 residues. The V and J ends lost 5 bases and 0 bases, in that order; junction bases with no gene match: 7. Germline V gene data show CDR1 as LNHDA and CDR2 as SQIVND (reference sequence). CDR3: CASSAGGFSSYNSPLHF. Here the CDR3 DNA reads TGTGCCAGTAGTGCAGGGGGTTTTAGCTCCTATAATTCACCCCTCCACTTT.

The CDR3 DNA reads as TGTGCCAGCAGACAACCGGGACAGGGACGCAATGAGCAGTTCTTC. Translating gives CASRQPGQGRNEQFF. This chain joins TRBV7-2 and TRBJ2-1; 9 nucleotides agree with TRBD1. V was clipped by 6 bases and J by 6 bases; unmatched bases: 9. This CDR3 region has 15 residues. Germline V gives CDR1 SGHTA, CDR2 FQGNSA.

The V call is TRBV27, the J call TRBJ1-2; 8 bases line up with TRBD1. Germline assignment: CDR1 MNHEY and CDR2 SMNVEV (reference sequence). CDR3 length: 16 residues. J lost 5 bases, V lost 5 bases, and 13 bases had no gene match. In DNA, the CDR3 is TGTGCCAGCAGTACATCCCGGGCAGGGGGCGCGTATGGCTACACCTTC. The encoded protein is CASSTSRAGGAYGYTF.

The chain joins TRBV5-1 to TRBJ2-2, with TRBD1 identical over 7 bases. Germline CDR1 is SGHRS and CDR2 is YFSETQ. The V gene end was trimmed by 3 bases and the J gene end by 8 bases; junction bases not matched to a gene: 7. The CDR3 has 14 residues. The CDR3 reads CASSSQQGSGELFF. CDR3 coding DNA: TGCGCCAGCAGCTCTCAACAGGGGTCTGGGGAGCTGTTTTTT.

The rearrangement uses TRBV13 and TRBJ1-6, with D uncertain. Trimming took off 3 bases at V and 7 bases at J, with 10 bases between the two ends. This CDR3 is 14 amino acids long. Germline V gives CDR1 PRHDT, CDR2 FYEKMQ (reference sequence). CDR3 protein: CASSFESKNSPLHF. The CDR3 region has the DNA TGTGCCAGCAGCTTTGAGAGTAAGAATTCACCCCTCCACTTT.

The V and J genes are TRBV21-1 and TRBJ1-2. TRBV21-1 is termed a pseudogene. CDR3 length equals 15 residues. CDR3 sequence reads: CASSSPQVGEGGYTF. The CDR3 nucleotides read TGTGCCAGCAGCAGCCCACAGGTGGGGGAGGGTGGCTACACCTTC.

V and J are TRBV21-1 and TRBJ1-1; the table's TRBD1 call for D was not verified on the DNA. TRBV21-1 is a documented pseudogene. The CDR3 sequence is 12 residues long. The CDR3 DNA sequence: TGTGCCAGCAGCAGGCAGGGCGGTGAAGCTTTCTTT. Translating gives CASSRQGGEAFF.

The chain employs TRBV5-1 and TRBJ2-5, with 8 bases lining up with TRBD2. V shed 1 base and J 3 bases; nucleotides not matched to a gene: 11. CDR1 is SGHRS, CDR2 YFSETQ, per germline. The CDR3 runs 17 residues. The CDR3 sequence: CASSLYLSGGGKETQYF. The CDR3 DNA reads as TGCGCCAGCAGCTTGTACCTCAGCGGGGGCGGGAAAGAGACCCAGTACTTC.

V usage is TRBV29-1 and J usage is TRBJ1-6; D might be TRBD1 (6 bases). The V gene's germline CDR1 is SQVTM and CDR2 ANQGSEA. V lost 4 bases, J lost 10 bases, and 14 bases lay in between. This CDR3 has 13 amino acids. The CDR3 bases are TGCAGCGTTGCACAGGGATGGGGCTCACCCCTCCACTTT. Translation gives CSVAQGWGSPLHF.

The chain uses TRBV28 and TRBJ1-5, with D perhaps matching TRBD1 (6 bases). Germline values: CDR1 MDHEN, CDR2 SYDVKM. V dropped 8 bases and J dropped 3 bases, with 11 bases sitting between them. The CDR3 spans 13 residues. The CDR3 protein is CASCRTDNQPQHF. The CDR3 DNA sequence: TGTGCCAGCTGCCGGACAGACAATCAGCCCCAGCATTTT.